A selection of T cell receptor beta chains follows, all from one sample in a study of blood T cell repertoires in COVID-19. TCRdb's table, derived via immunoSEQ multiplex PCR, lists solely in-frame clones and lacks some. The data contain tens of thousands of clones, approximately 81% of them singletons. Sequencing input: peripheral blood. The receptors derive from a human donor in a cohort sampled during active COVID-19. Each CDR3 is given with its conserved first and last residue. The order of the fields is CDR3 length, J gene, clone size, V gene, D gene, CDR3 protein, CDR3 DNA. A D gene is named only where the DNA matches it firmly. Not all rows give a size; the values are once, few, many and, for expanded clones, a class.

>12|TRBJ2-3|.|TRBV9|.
CASGPGTDTQYF
TGTGCCAGCGGGCCTGGCACAGATACGCAGTATTTT
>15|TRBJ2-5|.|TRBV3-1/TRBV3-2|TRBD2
CASSQDAGAQETQYF
TGTGCCAGCAGCCAAGATGCGGGAGCCCAAGAGACCCAGTACTTC
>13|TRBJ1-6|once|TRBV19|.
CASKDSRNSPLHF
TGTGCCAGTAAGGACAGCCGTAATTCACCCCTCCACTTT
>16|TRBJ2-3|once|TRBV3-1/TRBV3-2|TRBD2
CASSPWEGASTDTQYF
TGTGCCAGCAGCCCCTGGGAGGGAGCTAGCACAGATACGCAGTATTTT
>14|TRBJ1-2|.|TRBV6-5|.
CASSPRGGLSGYTF
TGTGCCAGCAGTCCCCGGGGGGGGTTGTCTGGCTACACCTTC
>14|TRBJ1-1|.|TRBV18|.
CASSLRQENTEAFF
TGTGCCAGCTCACTTCGACAGGAGAACACTGAAGCTTTCTTT
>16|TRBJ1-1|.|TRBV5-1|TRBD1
CASSLAGQGINTEAFF
TGCGCCAGCAGCTTGGCCGGACAGGGGATAAACACTGAAGCTTTCTTT
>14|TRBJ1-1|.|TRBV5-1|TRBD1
CASRTGVANTEAFF
TGCGCCAGCAGGACAGGGGTCGCGAACACTGAAGCTTTCTTT
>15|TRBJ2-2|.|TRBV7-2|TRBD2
CASSPLAGYTGELFF
TGTGCCAGCAGCCCGCTAGCGGGGTACACCGGGGAGCTGTTTTTT
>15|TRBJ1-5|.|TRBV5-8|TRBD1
CASNTDRGFNQPQHF
TGTGCCAGCAACACAGACAGGGGGTTCAATCAGCCCCAGCATTTT
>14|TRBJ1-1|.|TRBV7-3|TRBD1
CASSPGTGGTEAFF
TGTGCCAGCAGCCCGGGGACAGGGGGAACTGAAGCTTTCTTT
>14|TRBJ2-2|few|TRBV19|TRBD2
CASRAGVPTGELFF
TGTGCCAGTAGGGCGGGGGTCCCCACCGGGGAGCTGTTTTTT
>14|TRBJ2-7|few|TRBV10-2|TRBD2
CASYSSGGLGEQYF
TGCGCCTCCTACAGTAGCGGGGGGCTGGGCGAGCAGTACTTC
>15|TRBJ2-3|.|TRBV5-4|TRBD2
CASSSISGLADTQYF
TGTGCCAGCAGCTCGATTAGCGGGCTTGCAGATACGCAGTATTTT
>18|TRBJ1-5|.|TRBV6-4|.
CASSFPRDSNPSNQPQHF
TGTGCCAGCTCTTTCCCCCGAGACAGCAACCCAAGCAATCAGCCCCAGCATTTT
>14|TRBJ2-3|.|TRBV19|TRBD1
CASSEGAGTDTQYF
TGTGCCAGTAGTGAGGGGGCTGGCACAGATACGCAGTATTTT
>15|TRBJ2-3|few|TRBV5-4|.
CASRTRSGGTDTQYF
TGTGCCAGCCGCACCCGGTCCGGGGGTACAGATACGCAGTATTTT
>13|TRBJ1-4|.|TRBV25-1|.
CASTQWESEKLFF
TGTGCCAGCACCCAATGGGAGAGTGAAAAACTGTTTTTT
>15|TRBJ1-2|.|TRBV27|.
CASSPVPSGGYGYTF
TGTGCCAGCAGTCCCGTGCCCAGTGGTGGCTATGGCTACACCTTC
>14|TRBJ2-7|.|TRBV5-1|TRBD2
CASSLESGGSQRYF
TGCGCCAGCAGCTTGGAAAGCGGGGGCTCCCAGAGGTACTTC
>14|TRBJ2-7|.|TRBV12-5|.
CASGAQGFSYEQYF
TGTGCTAGTGGTGCTCAGGGGTTCTCCTACGAGCAGTACTTC
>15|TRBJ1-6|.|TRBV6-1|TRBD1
CASSEANRGNSPLHF
TGTGCCAGCAGTGAAGCGAACAGGGGTAATTCACCCCTCCACTTT
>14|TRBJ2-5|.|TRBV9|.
CASSGGLSQETQYF
TGTGCCAGCAGCGGAGGACTCTCCCAAGAGACCCAGTACTTC
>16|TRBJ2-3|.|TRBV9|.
CASSVEDSGWGDTQYF
TGTGCCAGCAGCGTAGAAGACAGCGGGTGGGGAGATACGCAGTATTTT
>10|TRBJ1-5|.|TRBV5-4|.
CAIGDKPQHF
TGTGCCATCGGGGATAAGCCCCAGCATTTT